This entry lists 30 T cell receptor beta chains sequenced from one sample in a study of cytomegalovirus exposure and HLA in healthy donors. 13 Jbeta primers and 60 Vbeta primers were used for the PCR. Sequencing used immunoSEQ multiplex PCR; TCRdb keeps in-frame clones, though not all of them. The repertoire includes around 200,000 clones, over 80% of them detected once, and roughly a tenth sits in the top ten. Sequencing was carried out using PBMCs. These receptors all come from a woman aged 45-65 years in good health and CMV-seropositive.

This clone was observed once. The V gene is TRBV18, the J gene TRBJ1-1; the D gene is possibly TRBD1 (6 bases). Per the germline V gene, CDR1 is KGHSH and CDR2 is LQKENI. CDR3 length: 13 residues. V lost 3 bases, J lost 8 bases, and 13 bases lay in between. Written as DNA, the CDR3 is TGTGCCAGCTCACCGGCAGGGGAAGTGGAAGCTTTCTTT. It encodes CASSPAGEVEAFF.

The rearrangement joins TRBV11-2 to TRBJ2-7; 8 bases are shared with TRBD2. Germline-derived CDR1 and CDR2 are SGHAT and FQNNGV. The CDR3 contains 14 residues. Unmatched junction bases numbered 3, after V lost 3 bases and J lost 2 bases. CDR3 DNA: TGTGCCAGCAGCTTCGGGGGGGCAGCCTACGAGCAGTACTTC. Translating gives CASSFGGAAYEQYF.

This clone was detected only once. The chain is built from TRBV30 and TRBJ2-1; 8 nucleotides match TRBD1. The CDR3 totals 13 residues. V trimming: 6 bases; J trimming: 3 bases; junction bases outside the gene matches: 4. Germline CDR1 reads GTSNPN; CDR2 reads SVGIG (reference sequence). This chain's CDR3 is CACRGRVYNEQFF. Written as DNA, the CDR3 is TGTGCCTGCAGGGGGCGGGTCTACAATGAGCAGTTCTTC.

The V and J genes are TRBV6-1 and TRBJ2-7; possible D gene TRBD1, 5 bases. Germline CDR1 reads MNHNS; CDR2 reads SASEGT. Trimming left V 1 base short and J 3 bases short, with 10 bases between. The CDR3 runs to 14 residues. The CDR3 DNA reads as TGTGCCAGCAGTGAAGGACAGAGCATCTACGAGCAGTACTTC. It encodes CASSEGQSIYEQYF.

The chain uses TRBV5-4 and TRBJ2-1; a possible D gene is TRBD2 (5 bases). V dropped 5 bases and J dropped 0 bases, with 12 bases sitting between them. CDR3 length: 15 residues. Germline V lookup: CDR1 SGHNT, CDR2 YYREEE (reference sequence). The CDR3 reads CASRPGLPSYNEQFF. The CDR3 nucleotides are TGTGCCAGCAGGCCCGGACTGCCCTCCTACAATGAGCAGTTCTTC. Full variable domain (remainder filled in from reference TRBV5-4 and TRBJ2-1): ETGVTQSPTHLIKTRGQQVTLRCSSQSGHNTVSWYQQALGQGPQFIFQYYREEENGRGNFPPRFSGLQFPNYSSELNVNALELDDSALYLCASRPGLPSYNEQFFGPGTRLTVL.

V usage is TRBV5-6 and J usage is TRBJ2-5, with 9 bases fitting TRBD2. Germline loops: CDR1 SGHDT, CDR2 YYEEEE. The CDR3 loop spans 16 amino acids. With V trimmed by 0 bases and J by 6 bases, 9 bases remained unmatched. The DNA for the CDR3 is TGTGCCAGCAGCTTGGTCCCAGCGGGGGGTGTGCAGACCCAGTACTTC. Protein: CASSLVPAGGVQTQYF.

The sample holds a few counts of this clone. V and J are TRBV20-1 and TRBJ1-2; D call uncertain. Germline-derived CDR1 and CDR2 are DFQATT and SNEGSKA (reference sequence). The CDR3 spans 10 residues. Trimming cost V 5 bases and J 7 bases, with 8 bases left between them. CDR3 protein: CSAPHSGYTF. The CDR3 coding sequence is TGCAGTGCTCCCCATAGTGGCTACACCTTC.

This chain joins TRBV30 and TRBJ2-5, with 8 bases that match TRBD2. This CDR3 contains 12 residues. Trimming took 7 bases from V and 11 from J; bases not matched to a gene: 12. In germline, CDR1 is GTSNPN, CDR2 SVGIG (reference sequence). Written as DNA, the CDR3 is TGTGCCTCTCTGCGGGGGGCCCGCGGGCAGTACTTC. Protein: CASLRGARGQYF.

The CDR3 DNA reads as TGCGCCAGCAGCCAAGAACGCGGGACAGCTAGCACAGATACGCAGTATTTT. Its translation is CASSQERGTASTDTQYF. The chain carries TRBV4-1 and TRBJ2-3, with D perhaps TRBD1 (7 bases). The CDR3 has 17 amino acids. V was shortened by 0 bases and J by 0 bases, with 13 bases between the two germline ends. Germline V gives CDR1 MGHRA, CDR2 YSYEKL.

This chain uses TRBV29-1 with TRBJ2-3, with TRBD1 as a possible D gene (6 bases). The CDR3 is 13 amino acids. Trimming took off 3 bases at V and 4 bases at J, with 11 bases between the two ends. Germline values: CDR1 SQVTM, CDR2 ANQGSEA. This CDR3 is CSVDGPGADTQYF. CDR3 in DNA: TGCAGCGTTGACGGCCCAGGGGCAGATACGCAGTATTTT.

About this clone itself: The sample carries other DNA sequences with the same CDR3. This sequence joins TRBV5-1 and TRBJ2-7; a weak D match, TRBD1 (5 bases). CDR1 is SGHRS and CDR2 is YFSETQ in the germline V gene. The CDR3 spans 14 residues. Trimming pared 0 bases from V and 0 bases from J, leaving 7 bases between. The CDR3 DNA reads as TGCGCCAGCAGCTTGGCAGGGAACTCCTACGAGCAGTACTTC. It is translated as CASSLAGNSYEQYF.

This rearrangement joins TRBV28 to TRBJ1-4, with 8 nucleotides matching TRBD1. Trimming at V came to 5 bases and at J to 8 bases, leaving 10 bases not matched to a gene. Germline values: CDR1 MDHEN, CDR2 SYDVKM. The CDR3 extends over 15 amino acids. CDR3 sequence reads: CASSPPRTGTEKLFF. The CDR3 nucleotides read TGTGCCAGCAGTCCTCCTAGGACAGGGACCGAAAAACTGTTTTTT.

The V call is TRBV29-1, the J call TRBJ2-3; 13 nucleotides line up with TRBD2. The length of the CDR3 is 15 residues. From germline, CDR1 is SQVTM and CDR2 ANQGSEA. With V trimmed by 6 bases and J by 1 base, 4 bases remained unmatched. The CDR3 reads CSVTSGGAGTDTQYF. For the CDR3, the DNA is TGCAGCGTCACTAGCGGGGGGGCCGGCACAGATACGCAGTATTTT.

The chain has TRBV28 and TRBJ2-7; unclear D gene. This CDR3 spans 11 amino acids. Germline V gene lookup returns CDR1 MDHEN and CDR2 SYDVKM. V dropped 4 bases and J dropped 1 base, with 2 bases sitting between them. The CDR3 spells CASSSSYEQYF. The CDR3 nucleotides are TGTGCCAGCAGTTCATCCTACGAGCAGTACTTC. The complete variable domain, with remaining parts taken from reference TRBV28 and TRBJ2-7, reads DVKVTQSSRYLVKRTGEKVFLECVQDMDHENMFWYRQDPGLGLRLIYFSYDVKMKEKGDIPEGYSVSREKKERFSLILESASTNQTSMYLCASSSSYEQYFGPGTRLTVT.

The rearrangement joins TRBV2 to TRBJ2-5; D perhaps matches TRBD2 (5 bases). The J call may be in error: the DNA end matches TRBJ2-7 better. CDR1 SNHLY and CDR2 FYNNEI come from the germline V gene. This CDR3 has 13 residues. The DNA for the CDR3 is TGTGCCAGCAGTGAGGGGAGCGACTCCGAGCAGTACTTC. Its protein product is CASSEGSDSEQYF.

The chain combines TRBV15 with TRBJ2-3, with TRBD1 identical over 11 bases. This CDR3 region has 15 residues. J lost 7 bases, V lost 1 base, and 4 bases had no gene match. Germline loops: CDR1 LNHNV, CDR2 YYDKDF (reference sequence). The CDR3 nucleotides are TGTGCCACCAGCAGAGGCCGGGACAGGGGGTATACGCAGTATTTT. Translating it yields CATSRGRDRGYTQYF.

J is TRBJ2-3 and V is TRBV27; a possible D gene is TRBD2 (6 bases). The CDR3 is made up of 14 amino acids. Germline-derived CDR1 and CDR2 are MNHEY and SMNVEV (reference sequence). Trimming shortened V by 4 bases and J by 4 bases, and 12 bases separated the two germline ends. CDR3 loop: CASSYGGGPDTQYF. In nucleotides, the CDR3 is TGTGCCAGCAGTTACGGGGGAGGTCCAGATACGCAGTATTTT.

This clone is a singleton in its sample. The CDR3 region is CASSLGTGTRGKLFF. Written as DNA, the CDR3 is TGTGCCAGCAGCTTGGGGACAGGAACGCGTGGGAAACTGTTTTTT. The genes are TRBV5-6 and TRBJ1-4; 7 nucleotides align to TRBD1. The CDR3 is 15 residues long. After removal of 0 bases from V and 11 bases from J, the junction contained 10 bases not matched to a gene. Germline V gene data show CDR1 as SGHDT and CDR2 as YYEEEE.

Here the CDR3 DNA reads TGTGCCAGCAGTGAGCGCGCCAACTTAGCCAAAAACATTCAGTACTTC. Protein: CASSERANLAKNIQYF. The gene calls are TRBV2 and TRBJ2-4, with D hard to call. The CDR3 runs 16 residues. V lost 3 bases and J 0 bases, leaving 12 bases between the germline ends. Germline lookup yields CDR1 SNHLY and CDR2 FYNNEI.

The chain joins TRBV5-1 to TRBJ2-7, with 9 bases matching TRBD1. J gave up 4 bases and V 4 bases, and 6 bases lay outside the gene matches. The CDR3 consists of 14 residues. Germline V lookup: CDR1 SGHRS, CDR2 YFSETQ. Here the CDR3 reads CASSRTGDGYEQYF. For the CDR3, the DNA is TGCGCCAGCAGCCGGACAGGGGACGGATACGAGCAGTACTTC.

The sample holds a few counts of this clone. CDR3 sequence reads: CASSYLVAGGYEQYF. The CDR3, as DNA: TGTGCCAGCAGTTACTTAGTAGCGGGGGGCTACGAGCAGTACTTC. The gene calls are TRBV6-6 and TRBJ2-7, with 10 bases matching TRBD2. Germline loops: CDR1 MNHNY, CDR2 SVGAGI (reference sequence). Trimming removed 1 base from V and 3 bases from J; junction bases left unmatched: 3. The CDR3 sequence is 15 residues long.

The gene calls are TRBV18 and TRBJ2-2; tentatively, D is TRBD1 (7 bases). The CDR3 length is 14 residues. V lost 3 bases and J 4 bases, leaving 9 bases between the germline ends. Looked up from germline, CDR1 is KGHSH and CDR2 is LQKENI. In DNA form, the CDR3 reads TGTGCCAGCTCACCTCAGGGGGGCACCGGGGAGCTGTTTTTT. Protein: CASSPQGGTGELFF.

The gene calls are TRBV6-5 and TRBJ2-7, with D tentatively TRBD1 (6 bases). The V end was cut by 5 bases, the J end by 2 bases, with 10 bases between. Germline V gene sequence: CDR1 MNHEY, CDR2 SVGAGI. The CDR3 is made up of 13 amino acids. CDR3 loop: CASSIRDTYEQYF. The CDR3 nucleotides read TGTGCCAGCAGTATAAGGGACACCTACGAGCAGTACTTC.

The genes are TRBV7-3 and TRBJ1-2, with D unresolved. CDR1 SGHTA and CDR2 FQGTGA come from the germline V gene. V was pared by 3 bases and J by 4 bases, with 9 bases between. The CDR3 is made up of 13 amino acids. The CDR3 DNA follows: TGTGCCAGCAGCTTGCAGGAGGGCTATGGCTACACCTTC. It yields the protein CASSLQEGYGYTF.

The V call is TRBV14, the J call TRBJ1-4; D gene ambiguous. Germline loops: CDR1 SGHDN, CDR2 FVKESK. The CDR3 is 16 amino acids. V was cut by 0 bases and J by 7 bases, with 15 bases left in between. CDR3 in amino acids: CASSQDRRSPLEKLFF. CDR3 DNA sequence: TGTGCCAGCAGCCAAGATAGAAGGAGTCCCCTTGAAAAACTGTTTTTT.

This clone has just a few counts. The chain couples TRBV2 to TRBJ1-5; TRBD1 aligns across 7 bases. J was trimmed by 1 base and V by 4 bases; bases with no gene match: 1. There are 14 residues in the CDR3. The germline V gene has CDR1 SNHLY and CDR2 FYNNEI. The CDR3, as DNA: TGTGCCAGCAGTGCAGGGGGGAGCAATCAGCCCCAGCATTTT. Its translation is CASSAGGSNQPQHF.

The chain has TRBV10-3 and TRBJ2-7; D is possibly TRBD1 (6 bases). The V end lost 9 bases, the J end lost 0 bases, and 15 bases lay between the germline ends. CDR1 and CDR2 (germline): ENHRY, SYGVKD. The length of the CDR3 is 14 residues. The CDR3 loop is CAIATGPSSYEQYF. The CDR3 region has the DNA TGTGCCATTGCGACAGGCCCCAGCTCCTACGAGCAGTACTTC.

The chain has TRBV15 and TRBJ1-1; the match to TRBD1 covers 9 bases. With V trimmed by 5 bases and J by 5 bases, 6 bases remained unmatched. Germline V CDR1 and CDR2: LNHNV, YYDKDF (reference sequence). This CDR3 is built from 14 residues. CDR3 sequence reads: CATSAGQGPTEAFF. The DNA of the CDR3 is TGTGCCACCAGCGCGGGACAGGGCCCGACTGAAGCTTTCTTT.

The chain links TRBV28 to TRBJ1-5; TRBD1 aligns across 9 bases. Losses at the gene ends were 6 bases for V and 2 bases for J; bases not matched to a gene: 5. Germline V gene sequence: CDR1 MDHEN, CDR2 SYDVKM. The length of the CDR3 is 15 residues. The CDR3 spells CASSTGGKGNQPQHF. Here the CDR3 DNA reads TGTGCCAGCAGCACAGGGGGCAAGGGCAATCAGCCCCAGCATTTT.

This clone has only a few counts. The gene calls are TRBV18 and TRBJ1-1, with 8 bases identical to TRBD1. V shed 3 bases and J 5 bases; nucleotides not matched to a gene: 8. There are 15 residues in the CDR3. CDR1 and CDR2 (germline): KGHSH, LQKENI. This CDR3 reads CASSPFGQGGTEAFF. In nucleotides, the CDR3 is TGTGCCAGCTCACCGTTCGGACAGGGAGGAACTGAAGCTTTCTTT.